These T cell receptor beta chains were read from a single sample in a study of T-cell reconstitution after alpha-beta-depleted transplantation in children. TCRdb re-called the PCR reads through MiXCR, storing one row per CDR3 protein. The table shows 900,000 or so distinct CDR3 sequences, with approximately 15% occurring only once. The sample in question was PBMCs, mostly from graft donor cells, obtained 360 days after TCRalphabeta/CD19-depleted stem cell transplant. These receptors were collected from a male patient aged 10 to 17 who had a stem cell transplant for acute lymphoblastic leukemia, so the T cells may come from the graft donor. Each CDR3 is given with its conserved first and last residue. Fields, in order: J gene, clone size, D gene, V gene, CDR3 protein, CDR3 DNA. A D gene is named only where the DNA matches it firmly. A clone size is listed for some rows: how often the clone was seen (once, few, many), or a class if it is expanded.

TRBJ2-1 | few | . | TRBV4-1 | CASSQARLGYEQFF | TGCGCCAGCAGCCAAGCCCGGCTAGGATATGAGCAGTTCTTC
TRBJ2-6 | . | . | TRBV12-3/TRBV12-4 | CASRQWAAGANVLTF | TGTGCCAGCAGGCAGTGGGCCGCGGGGGCCAACGTCCTGACTTTC
TRBJ2-5 | . | . | TRBV20-1 | CSARGSQRETQYF | TGCAGTGCTAGGGGTTCGCAGCGGGAGACCCAGTACTTC
TRBJ2-5 | . | TRBD2 | TRBV24-1 | CATSSTREGQETQYF | TGTGCCACCAGCTCCACGCGGGAGGGGCAAGAGACCCAGTACTTC
TRBJ1-2 | many | TRBD1 | TRBV7-2 | CASSWGQPNYGYTF | TGTGCCAGCAGCTGGGGACAGCCTAACTATGGCTACACCTTC
TRBJ2-1 | few | . | TRBV24-1 | CAWFGTVSEQFF | TGTGCTTGGTTTGGGACTGTCAGTGAGCAGTTCTTC
TRBJ2-6 | . | . | TRBV15 | CATSRQSASGANVLTF | TGTGCCACCTCTAGACAAAGCGCCTCTGGGGCCAACGTCCTGACTTTC
TRBJ2-3 | many | . | TRBV15 | CATSREQSSLSGEDTQYF | TGTGCCACCAGCAGAGAACAGAGTAGTCTCTCGGGGGAAGATACGCAGTATTTT
TRBJ2-2 | few | . | TRBV5-5 | CASSLDGVNTGELFF | TGTGCCAGCAGCTTGGATGGGGTGAACACCGGGGAGCTGTTTTTT
TRBJ2-3 | . | TRBD2 | TRBV7-2 | CASSPAGTSPTDTQYF | TGTGCCAGCAGCCCAGCCGGGACTAGCCCCACAGATACGCAGTATTTT
TRBJ1-1 | few | . | TRBV29-1 | CSVERLLGANTEAFF | TGCAGCGTTGAACGGCTTTTGGGGGCGAACACTGAAGCTTTCTTT
TRBJ2-7 | few | TRBD1 | TRBV3-1 | CASSQAGQGLSYEQYF | TGTGCCAGCAGCCAAGCCGGACAGGGCCTCTCCTACGAGCAGTACTTC
TRBJ2-3 | many | . | TRBV28 | CASSPLISGDTQYF | TGTGCCAGCAGCCCCCTGATTAGCGGAGATACGCAGTATTTT
TRBJ2-5 | . | . | TRBV29-1 | CSVFLAMGETQYF | TGCAGCGTCTTTTTGGCGATGGGGGAGACCCAGTACTTC
TRBJ2-7 | few | . | TRBV10-3 | CAISPRYEQYF | TGTGCCATCAGTCCCAGATACGAGCAGTACTTC
TRBJ2-1 | few | TRBD2 | TRBV20-1 | CSACRWTSNFGEQFF | TGCAGTGCTTGCCGGTGGACTAGTAACTTTGGTGAGCAGTTCTTC
TRBJ2-2 | . | TRBD2 | TRBV7-8 | CASSLDSGTSGLNTGELFF | TGTGCCAGCAGCTTAGACTCCGGGACTAGCGGTCTAAACACCGGGGAGCTGTTTTTT
TRBJ2-7 | . | . | TRBV7-2 | CASSASSPYEQYF | TGTGCCAGCAGCGCAAGTTCTCCCTACGAGCAGTACTTC
TRBJ2-5 | . | . | TRBV7-3 | CASSRIVTETQYF | TGTGCCAGCAGCAGAATTGTAACGGAGACCCAGTACTTC
TRBJ2-1 | few | TRBD2 | TRBV7-6 | CASSWAGTSRDNEQFF | TGTGCCAGCAGCTGGGCCGGGACTAGCCGAGACAATGAGCAGTTCTTC
TRBJ1-2 | few | TRBD1 | TRBV24-1 | CATSDWDSYGYTF | TGTGCCACCAGTGACTGGGACAGTTATGGCTACACCTTC
TRBJ2-7 | . | . | TRBV6-2/TRBV6-3 | CASSYRKTLRGAYEQYF | TGTGCCAGCAGTTATCGAAAGACCCTCCGTGGAGCCTACGAGCAGTACTTC
TRBJ2-4 | . | TRBD1 | TRBV4-3 | CASSPSGQAALAKNIQYF | TGCGCCAGCAGCCCATCGGGACAGGCAGCTCTAGCCAAAAACATTCAGTACTTC
TRBJ2-5 | few | TRBD1 | TRBV12-3/TRBV12-4 | CASRMTGGETQYF | TGTGCCAGCAGGATGACAGGGGGCGAGACCCAGTACTTC
TRBJ2-7 | many | . | TRBV5-1 | CASSLGWTDSYEQYF | TGCGCCAGCAGCTTGGGATGGACAGACTCCTACGAGCAGTACTTC
TRBJ2-1 | . | TRBD1 | TRBV7-8 | CASSPFGQAYNEQFF | TGTGCCAGCAGCCCCTTCGGACAGGCTTACAATGAGCAGTTCTTC
TRBJ2-7 | few | TRBD1 | TRBV6-1 | CASSVIDGTGPYEQYF | TGTGCCAGCAGTGTCATTGACGGGACAGGTCCCTACGAGCAGTACTTC
TRBJ2-7 | few | . | TRBV5-1 | CASRRTPSYEQYF | TGCGCCAGCAGACGGACACCATCCTACGAGCAGTACTTC
TRBJ2-1 | many | . | TRBV12-3/TRBV12-4 | CASSLTGISVFF | TGTGCCAGCAGTTTGACGGGCATTTCCGTGTTCTTC
TRBJ2-2 | . | . | TRBV6-4 | CASSDSRRNTGELFF | TGTGCCAGCAGTGACTCAAGGCGGAACACCGGGGAGCTGTTTTTT
TRBJ2-7 | few | . | TRBV6-6 | CASSYSTREQYF | TGTGCCAGCAGTTACTCGACTAGGGAGCAGTACTTC
TRBJ2-7 | . | . | TRBV5-1 | CASSLTASNYEQYF | TGCGCCAGCAGCTTGACCGCCTCAAACTACGAGCAGTACTTC
TRBJ2-1 | . | . | TRBV4-1 | CASSLVNLNEQFF | TGCGCCAGCAGCCTCGTGAACCTCAATGAGCAGTTCTTC
TRBJ2-7 | . | . | TRBV12-3/TRBV12-4 | CASSLETMEQYF | TGTGCCAGCAGTTTAGAAACCATGGAGCAGTACTTC
TRBJ1-2 | few | . | TRBV15 | CATSRDLGVTGYTF | TGTGCCACCAGCAGAGATCTCGGGGTGACAGGCTACACCTTC
TRBJ2-7 | few | . | TRBV5-1 | CASSLTLSSSYEQYF | TGCGCCAGCAGCTTGACGCTTTCCAGCTCCTACGAGCAGTACTTC
TRBJ1-1 | few | . | TRBV5-1 | CASSYWTGLGNTEAFF | TGCGCCAGCAGCTACTGGACGGGTTTGGGGAACACTGAAGCTTTCTTT
TRBJ1-1 | . | TRBD1 | TRBV5-1 | CASSSGQGAGEAFF | TGCGCCAGCAGCTCGGGACAGGGGGCTGGTGAAGCTTTCTTT
TRBJ2-3 | once | TRBD2 | TRBV12-3/TRBV12-4 | CASSRVGLAGGRDTQYF | TGTGCCAGCAGTCGGGTCGGGCTAGCGGGAGGGAGAGATACGCAGTATTTT
TRBJ2-1 | . | TRBD2 | TRBV24-1 | CAARSSSGSHNEQFF | TGTGCCGCGCGGTCATCTAGCGGGAGCCACAATGAGCAGTTCTTC
TRBJ2-5 | few | . | TRBV7-3 | CASSLSGISAETQYF | TGTGCCAGCAGCTTAAGCGGGATCAGTGCGGAGACCCAGTACTTC
TRBJ2-3 | many | TRBD2 | TRBV4-2 | CASSQERLAGNTDTQYF | TGTGCCAGCAGCCAAGAGAGACTAGCGGGCAACACAGATACGCAGTATTTT
TRBJ1-1 | . | . | TRBV7-8 | CASSPAGEGPTEAFF | TGTGCCAGCAGCCCGGCGGGGGAGGGGCCCACTGAAGCTTTCTTT
TRBJ2-7 | few | . | TRBV18 | CASSPTERYEQYF | TGTGCCAGCTCACCGACAGAAAGGTACGAGCAGTACTTC
TRBJ1-1 | . | . | TRBV7-6 | CASSFAPDTPNTEAFF | TGTGCCAGCAGCTTTGCCCCCGACACTCCGAACACTGAAGCTTTCTTT
TRBJ2-7 | many | . | TRBV5-1 | CASSLNSGSYEQYF | TGCGCCAGCAGCTTGAATAGCGGCTCCTACGAGCAGTACTTC
TRBJ2-5 | . | TRBD2 | TRBV5-1 | CASSLKPSGQWEETQYF | TGCGCCAGCAGCTTGAAGCCTAGCGGGCAGTGGGAAGAGACCCAGTACTTC
TRBJ2-7 | . | TRBD2 | TRBV2 | CASSEMGLARGEQYF | TGTGCCAGCAGTGAAATGGGACTAGCGAGGGGCGAGCAGTACTTC
TRBJ2-6 | . | TRBD2 | TRBV20-1 | CSAGLAGRSGANVLTF | TGCAGTGCCGGACTAGCGGGAAGGTCTGGGGCCAACGTCCTGACTTTC
TRBJ1-2 | many | . | TRBV5-6 | CASSRGEVGYTF | TGTGCCAGCAGCCGGGGAGAAGTTGGCTACACCTTC
TRBJ2-2 | few | TRBD1 | TRBV5-1 | CASSVDRGNTGELFF | TGCGCCAGCAGCGTTGACAGGGGGAACACCGGGGAGCTGTTTTTT
TRBJ2-7 | . | . | TRBV7-2 | CASSPRNYEQYF | TGTGCCAGCAGCCCCCGGAACTACGAGCAGTACTTC
TRBJ2-3 | few | TRBD1 | TRBV14 | CASSQTGAQGTQYF | TGTGCCAGCAGCCAAACAGGGGCTCAGGGGACGCAGTATTTT
TRBJ1-2 | . | . | TRBV12-3/TRBV12-4 | CASSPDENYGYTF | TGTGCCAGCAGCCCTGACGAAAACTATGGCTACACCTTC
TRBJ1-3 | . | . | TRBV6-2/TRBV6-3 | CASSYGLGGRNTIYF | TGTGCCAGCAGTTACGGGCTCGGAGGGCGAAACACCATATATTTT
TRBJ2-1 | . | TRBD2 | TRBV3-1 | CAISRTSGRANRFNEQFF | TGTGCCATCTCCCGGACTAGCGGGAGAGCTAACCGATTCAATGAGCAGTTCTTC
TRBJ2-1 | . | TRBD2 | TRBV7-2 | CASSLPTSGRLSYEQFF | TGTGCCAGCAGCTTACCCACTAGCGGGAGATTGTCCTACGAGCAGTTCTTC
TRBJ1-2 | . | TRBD1 | TRBV18 | CASSPVDRVYGYTF | TGTGCCAGCTCACCAGTGGACAGGGTCTACGGCTACACCTTC